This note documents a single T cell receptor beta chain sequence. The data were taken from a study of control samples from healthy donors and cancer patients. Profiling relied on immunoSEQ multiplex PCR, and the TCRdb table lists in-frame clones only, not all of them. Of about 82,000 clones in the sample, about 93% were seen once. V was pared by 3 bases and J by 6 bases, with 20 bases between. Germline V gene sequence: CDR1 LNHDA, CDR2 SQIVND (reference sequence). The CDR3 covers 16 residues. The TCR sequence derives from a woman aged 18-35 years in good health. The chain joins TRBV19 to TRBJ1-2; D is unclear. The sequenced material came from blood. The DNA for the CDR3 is TGTGCCAGTAGTATTTGGGAGGCGCCGGATCTCAATGGCTACACCTTC. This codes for CASSIWEAPDLNGYTF.